The rows below give T cell receptor beta chains drawn from one sample of a study of siplizumab effects on memory and regulatory T cells. Using immunoSEQ multiplex PCR, the repertoire was profiled, and TCRdb retains in-frame clones only, with some absent. The sample includes approximately 94,000 clones, about 94% seen only once; the top ten take 1% to 1.5%. Sequenced input: non-Treg CD4+ T cells sorted from blood. The source is a human donor in good health. Each CDR3 is given with its conserved first and last residue. The order of the fields is J gene, clone size, V gene, D gene, CDR3 DNA, CDR3 protein. D genes are given only for firm matches. Some rows have no size entry. The others give once, few or many, or a class for an expanded clone.

TRBJ1-6	.	TRBV6-1	.	TGTGCCAGCAGTGAACTACAAGGGGTAGGGTCACCCCTCCACTTT	CASSELQGVGSPLHF
TRBJ1-2	.	TRBV27	.	TGTGCCAGCAGATTGAACTGGGGGGTGAACTATGGCTACACCTTC	CASRLNWGVNYGYTF
TRBJ1-4	.	TRBV9	.	TGTGCCAGCAGCGTAGATGGCTATAATGAAAAACTGTTTTTT	CASSVDGYNEKLFF
TRBJ1-6	.	TRBV30	TRBD1	TGTGCCTGGAGCAGGGACAGGGGGCGCACTTGGAATTCACCCCTCCACTTT	CAWSRDRGRTWNSPLHF
TRBJ2-6	.	TRBV6-1	.	TGTGCCAGCCCTGAGAATTCTGGGGCCAACGTCCTGACTTTC	CASPENSGANVLTF
TRBJ2-3	.	TRBV5-1	.	TGCGCCAGCAGCTTGAGACAGACAGATACGCAGTATTTT	CASSLRQTDTQYF
TRBJ2-2	.	TRBV19	TRBD1	TGTGCCAGTAAATCCGGGGACAGGGATTTCACCGGGGAGCTGTTTTTT	CASKSGDRDFTGELFF
TRBJ2-7	.	TRBV7-9	.	TGTGCCAGCAGCGCAGGGAGTGAGCAGTACTTC	CASSAGSEQYF
TRBJ1-1	.	TRBV4-2	.	TGTGCCAGCAGCTCTGGGGGAGTCTGGAGCACTGAAGCTTTCTTT	CASSSGGVWSTEAFF
TRBJ2-7	.	TRBV5-5	TRBD2	TGTGCCAGCAGCTTGCTAGCGGGAGTGTTCGGGTACGAGCAGTACTTC	CASSLLAGVFGYEQYF
TRBJ2-1	.	TRBV6-1	TRBD1	TGTGCCAGCAGCGACGGGACAGATAACTACAATGAGCAGTTCTTC	CASSDGTDNYNEQFF
TRBJ2-3	.	TRBV7-2	.	TGTGCCAGCAGCTTAGGGGGTAGCGGTAGCACAGATACGCAGTATTTT	CASSLGGSGSTDTQYF
TRBJ2-1	.	TRBV9	TRBD2	TGTGCCAGCAGCGCCGGGACTAGCGGAAACAATGAGCAGTTCTTC	CASSAGTSGNNEQFF
TRBJ2-3	.	TRBV10-2	TRBD2	TGCGCCAGCATGACTAGCGGGAAAGGTTATACGCAGTATTTT	CASMTSGKGYTQYF
TRBJ1-2	.	TRBV18	TRBD1	TGTGCCAGCTCCCCAATGAGGGACAGGGGTAATGGCTACACCTTC	CASSPMRDRGNGYTF
TRBJ1-5	.	TRBV6-1	.	TGTGCCAGCAGTGGATCTTCGAGGCCGGACAATCAGCCCCAGCATTTT	CASSGSSRPDNQPQHF
TRBJ1-1	.	TRBV6-1	TRBD1	TGTGCCCGAAGACAGGGGGCTTATAGTGAAGCTTTCTTT	CARRQGAYSEAFF
TRBJ1-6	.	TRBV6-1	.	TGTGCCAGCAAGGAGGGAGTGGCTTCACCCCTCCACTTT	CASKEGVASPLHF
TRBJ1-5	once	TRBV5-8	.	TGTGCCACCGCTGTTTGGCCAGGGCGCAATCAGCCCCAGCATTTT	CATAVWPGRNQPQHF
TRBJ2-1	.	TRBV14	TRBD1	TGTGCCAGCAGCCAAACGACAGGGCCCAATGAGCAGTTCTTC	CASSQTTGPNEQFF
TRBJ2-5	.	TRBV7-6	TRBD2	TGTGCCAGCAGCCCAGGACTAGCGGGGTTTCAAGAGACCCAGTACTTC	CASSPGLAGFQETQYF
TRBJ1-2	.	TRBV29-1	TRBD1	TGCAGCGTTGAAGATCGGGGACAGTCTGGGGGCTACACCTTC	CSVEDRGQSGGYTF
TRBJ2-7	once	TRBV7-8	.	TGTGCCAGCAGCTTAAATACCTACGAGCAGTACTTC	CASSLNTYEQYF
TRBJ1-2	.	TRBV5-1	.	TGCGCCAGCAGCTTGGAGGCTATGTATGGCTACACCTTC	CASSLEAMYGYTF